Shown below are 22 T cell receptor beta chains from a single sample sequenced in a study of cytomegalovirus exposure and HLA in healthy donors. Researchers ran the PCR with 60 Vbeta and 13 Jbeta primers. Measured with immunoSEQ multiplex PCR; TCRdb has only the in-frame clones, and not every one. The sample contains around 220,000 clones, about 79% of which appear only once. The sample taken for sequencing was PBMCs. The receptor set was obtained from a young man in good health and CMV-seronegative.

The V call is TRBV6-5, the J call TRBJ2-2; D gene uncertain. The V end lost 0 bases, the J end lost 7 bases, and 9 bases lay between the germline ends. The germline gives CDR1 MNHEY, CDR2 SVGAGI. The CDR3 is 14 amino acids. CDR3 residues: CASSYSPPSGELFF. The DNA of the CDR3 is TGTGCCAGCAGTTACTCCCCCCCCAGCGGGGAGCTGTTTTTT.

CDR3: CASSYHQSPGTEAFF. CDR3 nucleotides: TGTGCCAGCAGTTACCACCAGTCGCCTGGCACTGAAGCTTTCTTT. The rearrangement joins TRBV6-5 to TRBJ1-1; D is uncertain. The ends were cut back, 2 bases at V and 4 bases at J, with 14 bases in the middle. This CDR3 has 15 amino acids. Per the germline V gene, CDR1 is MNHEY and CDR2 is SVGAGI.

The J gene is TRBJ1-6, the V gene TRBV4-1; 7 nucleotides align to TRBD1. Germline V gene data show CDR1 as MGHRA and CDR2 as YSYEKL. The CDR3 has 16 residues. Losses at the gene ends were 0 bases for V and 6 bases for J; bases not matched to a gene: 5. CDR3 region: CASSQELGQINSPLHF. CDR3 coding DNA: TGCGCCAGCAGCCAAGAATTGGGACAGATTAATTCACCCCTCCACTTT.

This rearrangement joins TRBV28 to TRBJ2-7, with TRBD2 matching over 12 bases. The V segment lost 7 bases and the J segment 0 bases; nucleotides outside the gene matches: 16. The CDR3 is 19 amino acids. Germline lookup yields CDR1 MDHEN and CDR2 SYDVKM. DNA of the CDR3: TGTGCCAGCATGCCCTCCATAAGACTAGCGGGGGTCCCCTCCTACGAGCAGTACTTC. Translating gives CASMPSIRLAGVPSYEQYF.

The V call is TRBV5-4, the J call TRBJ2-7; 11 bases fit TRBD1. The J segment lost 3 bases and the V segment lost 1 base, leaving 18 bases of the junction unmatched. Germline V CDR1 and CDR2: SGHNT, YYREEE (reference sequence). The CDR3 is 20 amino acids. The CDR3 DNA follows: TGTGCCAGCAGCTTGTCATCCCCTGGACAGGGGGCCTTTCCAGACTACGAGCAGTACTTC. Translated: CASSLSSPGQGAFPDYEQYF.

The chain recombines TRBV27 with TRBJ2-2; 8 nucleotides match TRBD2. The junction had 7 bases not matched to a gene; V was cut back by 4 bases and J by 6 bases. CDR1 is MNHEY, CDR2 SMNVEV, per germline (reference sequence). CDR3 length: 15 amino acids. The CDR3 protein is CASSSSGWGSGELFF. The CDR3 nucleotides read TGTGCCAGCAGTTCTAGCGGGTGGGGCTCCGGGGAGCTGTTTTTT.

The chain carries TRBV28 and TRBJ2-5; 8 bases line up with TRBD1. V gave up 5 bases and J gave up 5 bases; unmatched junction bases: 4. This CDR3 has 13 amino acids. Germline lookup yields CDR1 MDHEN and CDR2 SYDVKM. The CDR3 is CASSTGGGETQYF. Here the CDR3 DNA reads TGTGCCAGCAGTACAGGGGGTGGGGAGACCCAGTACTTC. Together with reference TRBV28 and TRBJ2-5, the CDR3 gives the full variable domain: DVKVTQSSRYLVKRTGEKVFLECVQDMDHENMFWYRQDPGLGLRLIYFSYDVKMKEKGDIPEGYSVSREKKERFSLILESASTNQTSMYLCASSTGGGETQYFGPGTRLLVL.

The genes are TRBV19 and TRBJ2-7; 8 positions agree with TRBD1. With V trimmed by 4 bases and J by 4 bases, 6 bases remained unmatched. The CDR3 contains 14 residues. Germline V gene lookup returns CDR1 LNHDA and CDR2 SQIVND (reference sequence). The CDR3 loop reads CASSRTGIGYEQYF. CDR3 nucleotides: TGTGCCAGTAGTAGGACAGGGATCGGGTACGAGCAGTACTTC.

This clone was seen just once. The chain uses TRBV5-6 and TRBJ2-5; TRBD2 might be the D (6 bases). V was shortened by 3 bases and J by 5 bases, with 11 bases between the two germline ends. The CDR3 has 13 amino acids. Germline assignment: CDR1 SGHDT and CDR2 YYEEEE. The chain's CDR3 is CASSSQGLETQYF. The CDR3 DNA reads TGTGCCAGCAGCTCCCAGGGACTGGAGACCCAGTACTTC.

The chain recombines TRBV13 with TRBJ1-1; maybe TRBD1 (6 bases). The CDR3 has 15 amino acids. V gave up 1 base and J gave up 5 bases, with 14 bases separating them. CDR1 is PRHDT and CDR2 is FYEKMQ in the germline V gene (reference sequence). DNA of the CDR3: TGTGCCAGCAGCTTAGCAGGGGAAGGGGATACTGAAGCTTTCTTT. Amino acid sequence: CASSLAGEGDTEAFF. The entire variable domain, with the rest obtained from reference TRBV13 and TRBJ1-1, is as follows: AAGVIQSPRHLIKEKRETATLKCYPIPRHDTVYWYQQGPGQDPQFLISFYEKMQSDKGSIPDRFSAQQFSDYHSELNMSSLELGDSALYFCASSLAGEGDTEAFFGQGTRLTVV.

The chain combines TRBV11-2 with TRBJ2-2; 13 bases agree with TRBD2. Germline CDR1 and CDR2: SGHAT and FQNNGV. The CDR3 is 18 residues long. V dropped 5 bases and J dropped 5; count of bases not matched to a gene: 11. CDR3 sequence: CASSRTSGGFRGTGELFF. CDR3 coding DNA: TGTGCCAGCAGCAGGACTAGCGGGGGCTTTCGAGGGACCGGGGAGCTGTTTTTT. The whole variable domain, filled in from reference TRBV11-2 and TRBJ2-2, reads EAGVAQSPRYKIIEKRQSVAFWCNPISGHATLYWYQQILGQGPKLLIQFQNNGVVDDSQLPKDRFSAERLKGVDSTLKIQPAKLEDSAVYLCASSRTSGGFRGTGELFFGEGSRLTVL.

In regard to this clone: The junction and the germline gene differ at one end; a read error may be behind it. This rearrangement joins TRBV28 to TRBJ1-5, with TRBD1 matching over 8 bases. Germline assignment: CDR1 MDHEN and CDR2 SYDVKM. CDR3 size: 12 residues. The CDR3 DNA reads TGTGCCAACAGTGCAGGGGGCCAGCCCCAGCATTTT. This translates into CANSAGGQPQHF.

This clone occurred a few times. J is TRBJ2-3 and V is TRBV28, with TRBD2 matching over 8 bases. Germline CDR1 MDHEN, CDR2 SYDVKM. Unmatched junction bases numbered 6, after V lost 7 bases and J lost 3 bases. The CDR3 is 14 amino acids. The CDR3 loop reads CASTSGGETDTQYF. The CDR3 DNA reads as TGTGCCAGCACCTCGGGGGGGGAAACAGATACGCAGTATTTT.

Only a few counts were recorded for this clone. The chain recombines TRBV6-5 with TRBJ2-5; no clear D. There are 11 residues in the CDR3. V lost 5 bases and J lost 4, with 5 bases in between. Germline lookup yields CDR1 MNHEY and CDR2 SVGAGI. As DNA, the CDR3 is TGTGCCAGCAGTAGCTCAGAGACCCAGTACTTC. Translated, it gives CASSSSETQYF.

This clone occurred a few times. The rearrangement links TRBV19 to TRBJ2-2, with 7 nucleotides matching TRBD1. Germline values: CDR1 LNHDA, CDR2 SQIVND (reference sequence). The CDR3 has 14 residues. Trimming at V came to 8 bases and at J to 1 base, leaving 4 bases not matched to a gene. CDR3 sequence reads: CASAGTENTGELFF. In DNA form, the CDR3 reads TGTGCCAGTGCCGGGACAGAGAACACCGGGGAGCTGTTTTTT.

The chain has TRBV5-5 and TRBJ2-5; the match to TRBD2 covers 7 bases. The CDR3 has 13 residues. Per germline, CDR1 SGHKS and CDR2 YYEKEE (reference sequence). Unmatched junction bases numbered 1, after V lost 4 bases and J lost 1 base. Here the CDR3 DNA reads TGTGCCAGCAGCCGGACTAGCCAAGAGACCCAGTACTTC. This encodes CASSRTSQETQYF. Based on the CDR3 plus reference TRBV5-5 and TRBJ2-5, the full variable domain is DAGVTQSPTHLIKTRGQQVTLRCSPISGHKSVSWYQQVLGQGPQFIFQYYEKEERGRGNFPDRFSARQFPNYSSELNVNALLLGDSALYLCASSRTSQETQYFGPGTRLLVL.

CDR3 residues: CASSPLGQVSAEQYF. Here the CDR3 DNA reads TGTGCCAGCAGCCCATTAGGACAGGTGAGCGCCGAGCAGTACTTC. The gene calls are TRBV7-9 and TRBJ2-7; 7 bases line up with TRBD1. The CDR3 loop spans 15 amino acids. V lost 5 bases to trimming and J lost 6 bases; unmatched junction nucleotides: 13. Germline-derived CDR1 and CDR2 are SEHNR and FQNEAQ (reference sequence).

The V call is TRBV29-1, the J call TRBJ1-1, with 7 bases aligning to TRBD1. The CDR3 sequence is 13 residues long. The V gene's germline CDR1 is SQVTM and CDR2 ANQGSEA. V dropped 7 bases and J dropped 3; count of bases not matched to a gene: 8. The CDR3 reads CSAKARGDTEAFF. The CDR3 DNA is TGCAGCGCCAAGGCCAGGGGGGACACTGAAGCTTTCTTT.

This clone was seen just once. The J gene is TRBJ2-1, the V gene TRBV27; TRBD1 agrees at 9 bases. This CDR3 comprises 14 residues. CDR1 MNHEY and CDR2 SMNVEV come from the germline V gene (reference sequence). Losses at the gene ends were 4 bases for V and 6 bases for J; bases not matched to a gene: 4. The CDR3 loop reads CASSSDRGRNEQFF. CDR3 DNA: TGTGCCAGCAGTTCGGACAGGGGACGCAATGAGCAGTTCTTC.

The chain recombines TRBV7-3 with TRBJ2-1, with 9 nucleotides matching TRBD2. Per the germline V gene, CDR1 is SGHTA and CDR2 is FQGTGA. After removal of 0 bases from V and 9 bases from J, the junction contained 15 bases not matched to a gene. The CDR3 totals 18 residues. The CDR3 is CASSLTPIAGDGNREQFF. As DNA, the CDR3 is TGTGCCAGCAGCTTAACCCCGATAGCGGGAGATGGCAATCGTGAGCAGTTCTTC.

V usage is TRBV4-3 and J usage is TRBJ1-2; D is perhaps TRBD1 (6 bases). Trimming removed 0 bases from V and 4 bases from J, with 9 bases in between. The CDR3 loop spans 14 amino acids. CDR1 and CDR2 (germline): LGHNA, YSLEER. This CDR3 reads CASSQDDRSYGYTF. The CDR3, as DNA: TGCGCCAGCAGCCAAGACGACAGGAGCTATGGCTACACCTTC.

V gene TRBV5-1 combines with J gene TRBJ1-2; tentative D call: TRBD1 (6 bases). Trimming cost V 4 bases and J 5 bases, with 12 bases left between them. The V gene's germline CDR1 is SGHRS and CDR2 YFSETQ. The CDR3 sequence is 13 residues long. The chain's CDR3 is CASSLMGQYGYTF. The CDR3 DNA follows: TGCGCCAGCAGCCTCATGGGACAATATGGCTACACCTTC.